This TCR beta chain is from a study of beta chain features in type 1 diabetes. Study-wide points: Type 1 diabetes patients had TCRB CDR3s that were shorter (moderately but significantly so) in all four CD4+ subsets.

cDNA synthesis used the whole RNA isolate, giving expressed TCRB sequences. The method was immunoSEQ multiplex PCR; TCRdb's version includes in-frame clones alone and lacks a portion of them. The sample comprises about 900,000 clones, 15% to 20% of which are singletons, and around 0.02% rests with the top ten. Points on this clone: Its antigen is unknown. Mismatch with germline at one junction end may stem from a read error.

CDR1 LNHNV and CDR2 YYDKDF come from the germline V gene (reference sequence). The CDR3 sequence is 13 residues long. This receptor was obtained from a young woman in good health. The V gene is TRBV15, the J gene TRBJ2-3; perhaps D is TRBD1 or TRBD2 (5 bases each). The sequencing input was naive CD4+ T cells from blood. The CDR3 DNA reads TGTGCCTCCAGTTGGGGCGCGGGAGATACGCAGTATTTT. Translating gives CASSWGAGDTQYF.